These T cell receptor beta chains were read from a single sample in a study of vaccination effects on CD4 cells after COVID-19. These TCRs are of unknown antigen specificity. Sequenced by immunoSEQ multiplex PCR; TCRdb stores in-frame clones only, minus some. The table includes over 50,000 clones, about four fifths detected once. Sequenced here: CD4+ T cells from PBMCs cultured with HCoV-229E spike peptides, sampled before COVID-19 vaccination. The receptor source for this set is a human donor who received a COVID-19 vaccine. Both conserved end residues are part of each CDR3. D genes are given only for firm matches. Where a row states a size, it is once, few, many or the class of an expanded clone; other rows omit it.

V,J,D,size,CDR3,DNA
TRBV20-1,TRBJ2-3,TRBD2,NA,CSASWAGGTDTQYF,TGCAGTGCTAGTTGGGCGGGGGGTACAGATACGCAGTATTTT
TRBV12-5,TRBJ2-1,NA,NA,CASGLEVSSYNEQFF,TGTGCTAGTGGTTTGGAAGTTAGTTCCTACAATGAGCAGTTCTTC
TRBV12-3/TRBV12-4,TRBJ1-4,NA,NA,CASSLGTDEKLFF,TGTGCCAGCAGTTTAGGGACCGATGAAAAACTGTTTTTT
TRBV6-1,TRBJ2-2,NA,NA,CASSESVWATSNTGELFF,TGTGCCAGCAGTGAATCTGTTTGGGCTACTTCGAACACCGGGGAGCTGTTTTTT
TRBV27,TRBJ2-2,NA,NA,CASSSGVGRTGELFF,TGTGCCAGCAGTTCCGGGGTAGGGCGCACCGGGGAGCTGTTTTTT
TRBV28,TRBJ2-3,TRBD2,NA,CARVPTLKREDTDTQYF,TGTGCCAGAGTCCCCACTCTTAAGCGGGAGGACACAGATACGCAGTATTTT
TRBV5-1,TRBJ2-3,TRBD1,NA,CASSTGTVFFSTDTQYF,TGCGCCAGCAGCACTGGGACAGTTTTCTTTAGCACAGATACGCAGTATTTT
TRBV27,TRBJ2-2,NA,few,CASSLLSNTGELFF,TGTGCCAGCAGTTTACTATCGAACACCGGGGAGCTGTTTTTT
TRBV5-4,TRBJ1-4,NA,NA,CASSPGQGPEKLFF,TGTGCCAGCAGCCCGGGACAAGGCCCTGAAAAACTGTTTTTT
TRBV6-5,TRBJ1-1,TRBD1,few,CASSLGQEGTEAFF,TGTGCCAGCAGTTTAGGACAGGAGGGCACTGAAGCTTTCTTT
TRBV18,TRBJ2-5,NA,NA,CASSPPRGDPETQYF,TGTGCCAGCTCACCGCCTCGAGGGGATCCAGAGACCCAGTACTTC
TRBV7-2,TRBJ1-1,NA,once,CASSPGAEKTMNTEAFF,TGTGCCAGCAGCCCAGGGGCAGAAAAAACCATGAACACTGAAGCTTTCTTT
TRBV5-6,TRBJ1-1,NA,NA,CASRRNGGNTEAFF,TGTGCCAGCAGGCGCAACGGGGGGAACACTGAAGCTTTCTTT
TRBV5-5,TRBJ1-5,NA,few,CASSLMVGLNQPQHF,TGTGCCAGCAGCTTGATGGTCGGCCTAAATCAGCCCCAGCATTTT
TRBV6-1,TRBJ1-4,NA,once,CASSAPRQVTNEKLFF,TGTGCCAGCAGTGCCCCTAGACAGGTCACTAATGAAAAACTGTTTTTT
TRBV5-1,TRBJ2-3,NA,NA,CASMASSSTDTQYF,TGCGCCAGCATGGCTTCCAGTAGCACAGATACGCAGTATTTT
TRBV18,TRBJ1-1,TRBD1,NA,CASSAGQGRGNTEAFF,TGTGCCAGCTCAGCGGGACAGGGACGGGGTAACACTGAAGCTTTCTTT
TRBV7-8,TRBJ1-5,NA,NA,CASSPQGQPQHF,TGTGCCAGCAGTCCCCAGGGTCAGCCCCAGCATTTT
TRBV19,TRBJ2-2,NA,NA,CASSTQNTGELFF,TGTGCCAGTAGTACCCAGAACACCGGGGAGCTGTTTTTT
TRBV2,TRBJ1-6,NA,few,CASSDNSPLHF,TGTGCCAGCAGTGATAATTCACCCCTCCACTTT
TRBV10-2,TRBJ1-6,NA,NA,CASSESRQGNSPLHF,TGCGCCAGCAGTGAGTCGAGGCAGGGAAATTCACCCCTCCACTTT
TRBV7-3,TRBJ2-1,NA,NA,CASSLEPGRSYNEQFF,TGTGCCAGCAGCTTAGAGCCGGGGAGGTCCTACAATGAGCAGTTCTTC
TRBV5-1,TRBJ1-2,NA,NA,CASSLDVDYGYTF,TGCGCCAGCAGCTTGGACGTAGACTATGGCTACACCTTC
TRBV7-3,TRBJ2-1,NA,NA,CASSEEALSSYNEQFF,TGTGCCAGCAGCGAGGAGGCTCTGAGCTCCTACAATGAGCAGTTCTTC
TRBV6-6,TRBJ1-1,NA,NA,CASSMLRWGNTEAFF,TGTGCCAGCAGTATGCTTCGGTGGGGGAACACTGAAGCTTTCTTT